The 24 T cell receptor beta chains below come from one sample, sequenced in a study of tumor and adjacent non-tumor tissue in lung cancer. Three rounds of nested PCR, following a modified ARM-PCR protocol, produced the TCRbeta library. TCRdb passed the multiplex PCR reads through MiXCR, listing each CDR3 protein once. The sample lists under 140,000 distinct CDR3 sequences, under 90% seen once, with more than 20% in the top ten. The template was RNA from unsorted bulk tissue. Material for sequencing was lung tumor tissue. Receptors originate from a man in his 70s with non-small cell lung cancer.

Turning to this clonotype: At one end the junction does not follow the germline gene, possibly because of a read error. The chain employs TRBV5-1 and TRBJ1-1, with a possible D match to TRBD1 (6 bases). The CDR3 is 14 amino acids. CDR1 is SGHRS, CDR2 YFSETQ, per germline. CDR3 amino acids: CASSKDSQNTEVFF. The CDR3 region has the DNA TGCGCTAGCAGCAAGGACAGCCAGAACACTGAAGTTTTCTTT.

The CDR3 reads CATLRDRGYEQYF. CDR3 coding DNA: TGTGCCACTTTGCGGGACAGGGGCTACGAGCAGTACTTC. This chain joins TRBV5-4 and TRBJ2-7; 10 bases are shared with TRBD1. The trim removed 9 bases at V and 3 bases at J, leaving 6 bases unmatched. The germline V gene encodes CDR1 SGHNT and CDR2 YYREEE (reference sequence). The CDR3 runs to 13 residues.

About this clonotype itself: Germline and junction disagree at one end, which may indicate a read error. This chain links TRBV6-1 with TRBJ1-2; D unresolved. The CDR3 has 12 residues. Germline loops: CDR1 MNHNS, CDR2 SASEGT. Here the CDR3 DNA reads TGTGCAGGCAGTGTTGACTCTTGTGGCAACGCCTTC. This codes for CAGSVDSCGNAF.

In the case of this clonotype: One end of the junction does not line up with germline, which may come from a read error. The chain has TRBV28 and TRBJ1-2; D remains unclear. Germline V gene sequence: CDR1 MDHEN, CDR2 SYDVKM. The CDR3 length is 13 residues. CDR3 amino acids: CASSVGLWHGYTF. The DNA of the CDR3 is TGTGCCAGCAGTGTCGGGCTTTGGCATGGCTATACCTTC.

As concerns this clonotype: This CDR3 fails to terminate in the conserved phenylalanine or tryptophan, so it likely reflects a read error. V gene TRBV11-1 combines with J gene TRBJ2-5, with D possibly matching TRBD2 (6 bases). The germline CDR1 and CDR2 sequences are SGHAT and FQDESV (reference sequence). The CDR3 has 15 residues. CDR3 nucleotides: TGTGCCAGTAGCCTGGGTAGGACTAATCAAGAGACTCAGTACTTA. It is translated as CASSLGRTNQETQYL.

This clonotype was detected only once. In this CDR3 the conserved last residue, phenylalanine or tryptophan, is missing, so a read error is likely. This chain joins TRBV20-1 and TRBJ2-1; 9 bases line up with TRBD2. The CDR3 runs 17 residues. Looked up from germline, CDR1 is DFQATT and CDR2 is SNEGSKA (reference sequence). The CDR3 sequence is CGARDPSASGACNEQFL. The CDR3 DNA reads TGCGGTGCTAGAGATCCCTCCGCTAGCGGGGCCTGCAATGAGCAGTTCCTC.

The chain joins TRBV11-3 to TRBJ1-1; possible D gene TRBD1, 5 bases. V shed 11 bases and J shed 0 bases, with 22 bases lying between them. This CDR3 has 16 amino acids. Germline V lookup: CDR1 SGHNT, CDR2 YENEEA. The CDR3 is CADSLFSIRMNTEAFF. Written as DNA, the CDR3 is TGTGCCGACAGCTTATTCAGTATCAGGATGAACACTGAAGCTTTCTTT.

With regard to this clonotype: With a much larger clone just one base away, this may be a read error. The rearrangement links TRBV20-1 to TRBJ1-2; 7 bases line up with TRBD1. CDR1 and CDR2 from the germline V gene are DFQATT and SNEGSKA (reference sequence). The junction had 6 bases not matched to a gene; V was cut back by 2 bases and J by 3 bases. There are 14 residues in the CDR3. CDR3 coding DNA: TGCAGTGCTAGAACAGGGGATGGGTACTATGGCTACACCTTC. Translating it yields CSARTGDGYYGYTF.

Regarding this clonotype: Germline and junction disagree at one end, which may indicate a read error. V usage is TRBV20-1 and J usage is TRBJ2-3, with a tentative D call TRBD1 (7 bases). Germline V CDR1 and CDR2: DFQATT, SNEGSKA (reference sequence). The CDR3 length is 16 residues. The CDR3 sequence is CSARSLPGDGTDTHYF. The CDR3 DNA reads TGCAGTGCTAGGAGTCTTCCGGGGGATGGGACAGATACGCATTATTTT.

Concerning this clonotype: Germline and junction disagree at one end, which may indicate a read error. This sequence joins TRBV28 and TRBJ2-2; D may be TRBD1 (6 bases). Germline-derived CDR1 and CDR2 are MDHEN and SYDVKM. The CDR3 is 14 residues long. This chain's CDR3 is CAGSFSRDIGELFF. The DNA for the CDR3 is TGTGCCGGCAGTTTTTCCCGGGACATCGGGGAGCTGTTTTTT.

About this clonotype itself: One junction end disagrees with the germline gene, perhaps due to a read error. J is TRBJ2-5 and V is TRBV12-3 or TRBV12-4, with D possibly TRBD2 on 5 matching bases. The CDR3 runs to 13 residues. Here the CDR3 DNA reads TGTGCTAGCAGACCCGGACTGGGCTCCACCCAGTACTTC. Protein: CASRPGLGSTQYF.

The rearrangement joins TRBV12-3 or TRBV12-4 to TRBJ2-5; TRBD2 matches at 10 bases. With V trimmed by 6 bases and J by 5 bases, 24 bases remained unmatched. The CDR3 totals 20 residues. CDR3 region: CASRRSYHPTSGLPEETQYF. CDR3 bases: TGTGCCAGCAGAAGAAGCTACCACCCGACTAGCGGGCTTCCCGAGGAGACCCAGTACTTC.

This clonotype was seen once. Germline and junction disagree at one end, which may indicate a read error. The CDR3 spells CTSSLDSVTYEQYF. The CDR3 DNA reads TGTACCAGCAGCTTAGATAGCGTGACCTACGAGCAGTACTTC. The chain has TRBV11-2 and TRBJ2-7, with a tentative D call TRBD2 (5 bases). From germline, CDR1 is SGHAT and CDR2 FQNNGV. The CDR3 runs 14 residues.

As concerns this clonotype: A junction end diverges from the germline sequence, so it may reflect a read error. J is TRBJ2-3 and V is TRBV10-3; a weak D match, TRBD2 (6 bases). There are 16 residues in the CDR3. The germline V gene encodes CDR1 ENHRY and CDR2 SYGVKD. The CDR3 loop reads CTISESRGTSTGTQYF. Here the CDR3 DNA reads TGTACCATCAGTGAGTCGCGCGGTACTAGCACAGGTACGCAGTATTTT.

For this clonotype: A much larger clone sits a single nucleotide away, making a read error possible. The V call is TRBV28, the J call TRBJ2-7; TRBD1 aligns across 10 bases. The CDR3 has 15 amino acids. CDR1 and CDR2 (germline): MDHEN, SYDVKM. In DNA form, the CDR3 reads TGTGCCATCAGTTCCGGACAGGGGGGTCGATACGAGCAGTACTTC. Its translation: CAISSGQGGRYEQYF.

The V and J genes are TRBV5-1 and TRBJ1-6; D ambiguous. Trimming stripped 6 bases from V and 8 bases from J, with 15 bases between. Looked up from germline, CDR1 is SGHRS and CDR2 is YFSETQ. CDR3 length equals 14 residues. The CDR3 loop is CASNFGLADSPLHF. The CDR3 nucleotides read TGCGCCAGCAACTTCGGACTGGCAGATTCACCCCTCCACTTT.

The chain carries TRBV29-1 and TRBJ1-6; no clear D. Looked up from germline, CDR1 is SQVTM and CDR2 is ANQGSEA. V lost 4 bases and J lost 7, with 14 bases in between. This CDR3 is built from 14 residues. This CDR3 reads CSVVETDPNSPLHF. DNA of the CDR3: TGCAGCGTTGTAGAGACGGACCCAAATTCACCCCTCCACTTT. Combining the CDR3 with reference TRBV29-1 and TRBJ1-6 gives the whole variable domain SAVISQKPSRDICQRGTSLTIQCQVDSQVTMMFWYRQQPGQSLTLIATANQGSEATYESGFVIDKFPISRPNLTFSTLTVSNMSPEDSSIYLCSVVETDPNSPLHFGNGTRLTVT.

The gene calls are TRBV28 and TRBJ1-2; TRBD1 agrees at 12 bases. The CDR3 extends over 14 amino acids. Trimming cost V 8 bases and J 7 bases; bases outside gene matches: 8. Per the germline V gene, CDR1 is MDHEN and CDR2 is SYDVKM. CDR3 nucleotide sequence: TGTGCCAGCGGATCGGGACAGGGGGCGCGTGGCTACACCTTC. Translation gives CASGSGQGARGYTF.

This clonotype was seen only once. The junction and the germline gene differ at one end; a read error may be behind it. The rearrangement uses TRBV5-4 and TRBJ2-5; D possibly corresponds to TRBD1 (5 bases). This CDR3 is 16 amino acids long. Germline-derived CDR1 and CDR2 are SGHNT and YYREEE (reference sequence). The CDR3 reads CASSLLKGKTREIQYF. CDR3 in DNA: TGTGCCAGCAGCCTCCTCAAGGGGAAAACGAGAGAGATCCAGTACTTC.

On this clonotype: Given the absence of the conserved phenylalanine or tryptophan at the CDR3 end, a read error is likely. This sequence joins TRBV6-1 and TRBJ1-2; 7 bases align to TRBD1. CDR1 is MNHNS and CDR2 is SASEGT in the germline V gene. Trimming took 0 bases from V and 8 from J; bases not matched to a gene: 3. The CDR3 contains 13 residues. DNA for the CDR3: TGTGCCAGCAGTGAAGCCAGGGGGTTAGGCTACACCTCC. Its translation is CASSEARGLGYTS.

In regard to this clonotype: Since the CDR3 does not end with the conserved phenylalanine or tryptophan, this likely comes from a read error. The V and J genes are TRBV5-1 and TRBJ2-3; tentative D call: TRBD2 (6 bases). The CDR3 length is 14 residues. CDR1 is SGHRS, CDR2 YFSETQ, per germline. Trimming removed 7 bases at V and 1 base at J, with 13 bases between. As DNA, the CDR3 is TGCGCCAGCGGAACTCCGGGGGGCACAGATACGCAGTATGTT. This codes for CASGTPGGTDTQYV.

J is TRBJ2-3 and V is TRBV11-2; D gene ambiguous. The CDR3 runs 12 residues. Germline loops: CDR1 SGHAT, CDR2 FQNNGV. Trimming shortened V by 5 bases and J by 4 bases, and 7 bases separated the two germline ends. The CDR3 bases are TGTGCCAGCAGCACCACCCCAGATACGCAGTATTTT. It yields the protein CASSTTPDTQYF. Full variable domain (remainder filled in from reference TRBV11-2 and TRBJ2-3): EAGVAQSPRYKIIEKRQSVAFWCNPISGHATLYWYQQILGQGPKLLIQFQNNGVVDDSQLPKDRFSAERLKGVDSTLKIQPAKLEDSAVYLCASSTTPDTQYFGPGTRLTVL.

Concerning this clonotype itself: One end of the junction does not line up with germline, which may come from a read error. The V and J genes are TRBV11-1 and TRBJ1-2; D gene ambiguous. The germline gives CDR1 SGHAT, CDR2 FQDESV (reference sequence). The CDR3 sequence is 12 residues long. The CDR3 reads CASSLNIYGYTF. The CDR3 nucleotides are TGTGCCAGCAGCTTAAACATATATGGCTACACATTC. The full variable domain, in which reference TRBV11-1 and TRBJ1-2 provide the parts outside the CDR3, is EAEVAQSPRYKITEKSQAVAFWCDPISGHATLYWYRQILGQGPELLVQFQDESVVDDSQLPKDRFSAERLKGVDSTLKIQPAELGDSAMYLCASSLNIYGYTFGSGTRLTVV.

Only a few counts were recorded for this clonotype. The chain has TRBV28 and TRBJ2-3; 8 nucleotides align to TRBD2. V was pared by 5 bases and J by 5 bases, with 12 bases of the junction left unmatched. This CDR3 has 16 residues. Germline V lookup: CDR1 MDHEN, CDR2 SYDVKM. The CDR3 sequence is CASSKGVSLAEDTQYF. The CDR3 nucleotides read TGTGCCAGCAGTAAGGGGGTATCACTAGCGGAAGATACGCAGTATTTT.